The T cell receptor beta chain described here comes from a study of CD8 T cells in Susac syndrome. The germline CDR1 and CDR2 sequences are SGHAT and FQNNGV. This CDR3 contains 14 residues. The V gene lost 5 bases and the J gene lost 4 bases, with 14 bases spanning the gap. Reverse transcription used roughly 0.45 to 1 ug RNA and random hexamers. The TCR beta CDR3 was amplified by immunoSEQ multiplex PCR across 54 Vbeta, 13 Jbeta. TCRdb passed the immunoSEQ multiplex PCR reads through MiXCR, listing each CDR3 protein once. Counted here are more than 150,000 distinct CDR3 sequences, roughly 95% occurring once; the ten biggest clones make up 0.15% to 0.2%.

This TCR was sampled from a human donor with Susac syndrome. The sequenced sample was CD4+ T cells from PBMCs. The chain carries TRBV11-2 and TRBJ1-2; D gene ambiguous. This chain's CDR3 is CASSAFVAPYGYTF. CDR3 sequence (DNA): TGTGCCAGCAGCGCTTTCGTGGCCCCCTATGGCTACACCTTC.